The 10 T cell receptor beta chains below were found in one sample sequenced in a study of T cell responses to AZD1222 COVID-19 vaccine. Data came from immunoSEQ multiplex PCR; TCRdb stores just in-frame clones and leaves some out. The sample shows 200,000 to 300,000 clones, 85% to 95% of them seen only once. Sequenced material: peripheral blood, taken on day 0 of AZD1222 vaccination. These receptors all come from an adult in good health.

The genes are TRBV6-5 and TRBJ2-2; tentative D call: TRBD1 (6 bases). The CDR3 loop spans 15 amino acids. V lost 7 bases and J 0 bases, leaving 12 bases between the germline ends. From germline, CDR1 is MNHEY and CDR2 SVGAGI. The CDR3 DNA reads TGTGCCAGCACCCTAAGACAGGCGAACACCGGGGAGCTGTTTTTT. Amino acids: CASTLRQANTGELFF.

The gene calls are TRBV21-1 and TRBJ2-7; TRBD2 reflects the table's D call only, with no check against the DNA. TRBV21-1 counts as a pseudogene. The CDR3 spans 12 residues. DNA of the CDR3: TGTGCCAGCACCCAAGCCGCGAGGGAGCAGTACTTC. This translates into CASTQAAREQYF.

This chain links TRBV28 with TRBJ2-1, with TRBD1 matching over 11 bases. V lost 6 bases, J lost 7 bases, and 11 bases stayed unmatched. This CDR3 is built from 16 residues. Germline CDR1 is MDHEN and CDR2 is SYDVKM. CDR3 region: CASSLTGQGARNEQFF. DNA for the CDR3: TGTGCCAGCAGCTTAACTGGACAGGGGGCGCGGAATGAGCAGTTCTTC.

The V call is TRBV6-5, the J call TRBJ1-6; D is ambiguous. Trimming stripped 7 bases from V and 0 bases from J, with 4 bases between. This CDR3 has 13 residues. The germline CDR1 and CDR2 sequences are MNHEY and SVGAGI. The CDR3 sequence is CASTSSYNSPLHF. CDR3 in DNA: TGTGCCAGCACGAGCTCCTATAATTCACCCCTCCACTTT.

V gene TRBV19 combines with J gene TRBJ1-5, with TRBD1 matching 7 bases. This CDR3 contains 16 residues. V lost 8 bases to trimming and J lost 0 bases; unmatched junction nucleotides: 10. Germline V gene data show CDR1 as LNHDA and CDR2 as SQIVND (reference sequence). The DNA of the CDR3 is TGTGCCAGTTCCAGGACAGGCGTTTATAGCAATCAGCCCCAGCATTTT. This translates into CASSRTGVYSNQPQHF. The full variable domain, completed using reference TRBV19 and TRBJ1-5, is DGGITQSPKYLFRKEGQNVTLSCEQNLNHDAMYWYRQDPGQGLRLIYYSQIVNDFQKGDIAEGYSVSREKKESFPLTVTSAQKNPTAFYLCASSRTGVYSNQPQHFGDGTRLSIL.

This clone was counted a single time. The chain uses TRBV19 and TRBJ1-5, with 9 positions matching TRBD1. The germline CDR1 and CDR2 sequences are LNHDA and SQIVND (reference sequence). Trimming at V came to 7 bases and at J to 3 bases, leaving 7 bases not matched to a gene. CDR3 length: 15 residues. This chain's CDR3 is CASTRTGAFNQPQHF. The CDR3 region has the DNA TGTGCCAGTACTAGGACAGGGGCCTTCAATCAGCCCCAGCATTTT.

The chain links TRBV27 to TRBJ1-5, with 8 bases lining up with TRBD1. The CDR3 runs 14 residues. V dropped 9 bases and J dropped 2; count of bases not matched to a gene: 6. Germline loops: CDR1 MNHEY, CDR2 SMNVEV (reference sequence). The CDR3 nucleotides are TGTGCCAGTCAGGGGGCCTCAGGCAATCAGCCCCAGCATTTT. It yields the protein CASQGASGNQPQHF.

The chain has TRBV10-3 and TRBJ1-1; TRBD1 is a possible D gene (5 bases). Germline V lookup: CDR1 ENHRY, CDR2 SYGVKD. Trimming cost V 0 bases and J 7 bases, with 15 bases left between them. The CDR3 runs to 15 residues. CDR3 residues: CAISESGTGSDEAFF. For the CDR3, the DNA is TGTGCCATCAGTGAGTCAGGGACCGGGAGTGATGAAGCTTTCTTT.

The chain uses TRBV27 and TRBJ1-2; no clear D gene. The CDR3 extends over 13 amino acids. Trimming left V 2 bases short and J 4 bases short, with 8 bases between. Germline CDR1 reads MNHEY; CDR2 reads SMNVEV (reference sequence). Written as DNA, the CDR3 is TGTGCCAGCAGTTTAGGTCACCCCTATGGCTACACCTTC. It encodes CASSLGHPYGYTF.

The chain links TRBV27 to TRBJ2-7; D is unclear. CDR3 length equals 14 residues. V was pared by 6 bases and J by 0 bases, with 12 bases between. CDR1 is MNHEY and CDR2 is SMNVEV in the germline V gene (reference sequence). CDR3 sequence: CASSLGRGSYEQYF. The DNA for the CDR3 is TGTGCCAGCAGCCTCGGACGCGGCTCCTACGAGCAGTACTTC.